Listed here are 23 T cell receptor beta chains from one sample, sequenced in a study of shared clonotypes between healthy human individuals. Assay used: immunoSEQ multiplex PCR; TCRdb lists only in-frame clones, some missing. In the table there are around 350,000 clones, about 70% of which are singletons. Sample: memory CD4+ T cells sorted from blood. Subset given: CD45RA-negative fraction. Receptors were obtained from a man aged 30 to 45 in good health.

The V gene is TRBV2, the J gene TRBJ1-4, with D uncertain. V lost 7 bases, J lost 5 bases, and 8 bases lay in between. This CDR3 spans 12 amino acids. Germline assignment: CDR1 SNHLY and CDR2 FYNNEI. The CDR3 is CASKGENEKLFF. DNA of the CDR3: TGTGCCAGCAAGGGAGAGAATGAAAAACTGTTTTTT.

This chain connects TRBV29-1 to TRBJ1-3; 8 bases line up with TRBD1. Germline-derived CDR1 and CDR2 are SQVTM and ANQGSEA. The CDR3 length is 17 residues. V gave up 8 bases and J gave up 2 bases; unmatched junction bases: 17. The CDR3 nucleotides are TGCAGCCCTGAGGACAGGGCGGGTCGGGACGCTGGAAACACCATATATTTT. It is translated as CSPEDRAGRDAGNTIYF.

CDR3 in DNA: TGTGCCAGCTCACCATCCCTCCGGGCTAGGGTTACTGAAGCTTTCTTT. Encoded protein: CASSPSLRARVTEAFF. This chain connects TRBV18 to TRBJ1-1; D remains unclear. V lost 2 bases and J lost 5, with 18 bases in between. The CDR3 is 16 amino acids. The germline V gene has CDR1 KGHSH and CDR2 LQKENI.

The CDR3 loop reads CASSLAGVLDEQFF. The CDR3 DNA reads as TGTGCCAGCAGCTTGGCCGGGGTTTTGGATGAGCAGTTCTTC. This chain uses TRBV5-5 with TRBJ2-1; possible D gene TRBD2, 5 bases. The V and J ends lost 0 bases and 8 bases respectively, with 12 bases between them. CDR1 and CDR2 (germline): SGHKS, YYEKEE (reference sequence). This CDR3 has 14 residues.

The chain carries TRBV4-2 and TRBJ2-7, with D unclear. CDR3 length equals 14 residues. Germline V gene data show CDR1 as LGHNA and CDR2 as YNFKEQ. V was pared by 0 bases and J by 3 bases, with 9 bases between. Written as DNA, the CDR3 is TGTGCCAGCAGCCAAGATCTTGGAGTCTACGAGCAGTACTTC. It specifies CASSQDLGVYEQYF.

This clone appeared a few times. The same CDR3 is also encoded by other DNA sequences in this sample. The genes are TRBV4-3 and TRBJ2-1; maybe TRBD2 (6 bases). In germline, CDR1 is LGHNA, CDR2 YSLEER. With 0 bases removed from V and 2 bases from J, the gap between germline ends came to 11 bases. The CDR3 consists of 16 residues. The CDR3 protein is CASSQDLAEPYNEQFF. In nucleotides, the CDR3 is TGCGCCAGCAGCCAAGATTTAGCGGAGCCCTACAATGAGCAGTTCTTC.

The J gene is TRBJ1-1, the V gene TRBV5-1, with TRBD1 as a possible D gene (5 bases). CDR1 SGHRS and CDR2 YFSETQ come from the germline V gene. V was trimmed by 1 base and J by 1 base, leaving 8 bases between them. The CDR3 extends over 14 amino acids. CDR3 protein: CASSLNTGNTEAFF. The CDR3 DNA is TGCGCCAGCAGCTTGAACACAGGGAACACTGAAGCTTTCTTT.

The genes are TRBV19 and TRBJ2-7; 10 bases align to TRBD2. J lost 7 bases, V lost 8 bases, and 11 bases had no gene match. The CDR3 covers 14 residues. Germline CDR1 and CDR2: LNHDA and SQIVND (reference sequence). The CDR3 here is CASQSASGRREQYF. The CDR3 DNA sequence: TGTGCCAGTCAATCGGCTAGCGGGAGACGGGAGCAGTACTTC.

This clone was counted only a few times. The chain has TRBV9 and TRBJ1-4; 8 nucleotides line up with TRBD1. Germline V CDR1 and CDR2: SGDLS, YYNGEE. The CDR3 covers 15 residues. Germline trimming cut 1 base from V and 7 bases from J; bases unmatched to any gene: 6. The CDR3 nucleotides are TGTGCCAGCAGCGTACAGGGGGCGCTGGGTGAAAAACTGTTTTTT. This codes for CASSVQGALGEKLFF.

The chain links TRBV2 to TRBJ2-3, with D unclear. Trimming shortened V by 3 bases and J by 1 base, and 11 bases separated the two germline ends. The CDR3 covers 15 residues. Germline V gene data show CDR1 as SNHLY and CDR2 as FYNNEI. CDR3 DNA: TGTGCCAGCAGTGAGTTCGGAGTGGGCACAGATACGCAGTATTTT. This encodes CASSEFGVGTDTQYF.

The chain uses TRBV10-3 and TRBJ1-5, with 9 positions matching TRBD1. The germline gives CDR1 ENHRY, CDR2 SYGVKD. The CDR3 has 15 amino acids. J was trimmed by 4 bases and V by 5 bases; bases with no gene match: 6. The CDR3 spells CAISTGTGRNQPQHF. CDR3 coding DNA: TGTGCCATCAGTACCGGGACAGGGCGTAATCAGCCCCAGCATTTT.

The V and J genes are TRBV5-1 and TRBJ1-1, with 8 bases identical to TRBD1. This CDR3 is 15 amino acids long. Looked up from germline, CDR1 is SGHRS and CDR2 is YFSETQ. V shed 1 base, J shed 5 bases, and the junction held 7 bases outside the gene matches. The CDR3 DNA follows: TGCGCCAGCAGCTTGCGGACAGGGAGGTGGACTGAAGCTTTCTTT. This encodes CASSLRTGRWTEAFF.

The chain is built from TRBV29-1 and TRBJ2-7, with TRBD2 as a possible D gene (5 bases). The ends were cut back, 6 bases at V and 4 bases at J, with 10 bases in the middle. Germline CDR1 and CDR2: SQVTM and ANQGSEA. The CDR3 length is 11 residues. CDR3 amino acids: CSVLVMYEQYF. The CDR3 DNA is TGCAGCGTACTAGTAATGTACGAGCAGTACTTC.

This chain links TRBV19 with TRBJ2-3; 8 nucleotides match TRBD1. The CDR3 loop spans 15 amino acids. Trimming removed 5 bases from V and 2 bases from J; junction bases left unmatched: 6. Per the germline V gene, CDR1 is LNHDA and CDR2 is SQIVND (reference sequence). The CDR3 is CASSERTGHTDTQYF. DNA for the CDR3: TGTGCCAGTAGTGAAAGGACAGGGCACACAGATACGCAGTATTTT.

The J gene is TRBJ2-7, the V gene TRBV6-1; no reliable D call. Trimming removed 4 bases at V and 0 bases at J, with 7 bases between. CDR1 and CDR2 (germline): MNHNS, SASEGT. The CDR3 loop spans 13 amino acids. Here the CDR3 DNA reads TGTGCCAGCAGTGCCCGGAACTCCTACGAGCAGTACTTC. Amino acids: CASSARNSYEQYF.

V and J are TRBV6-1 and TRBJ2-3, with D hard to call. Germline CDR1 MNHNS, CDR2 SASEGT. V was clipped by 6 bases and J by 0 bases, with 13 bases between them. The CDR3 runs 15 residues. This CDR3 reads CASSADTTSTDTQYF. As DNA, the CDR3 is TGTGCCAGCAGCGCCGACACAACTAGCACAGATACGCAGTATTTT.

The V call is TRBV5-6, the J call TRBJ1-5, with TRBD1 matching 7 bases. The CDR3 extends over 15 amino acids. After removal of 1 base from V and 5 bases from J, the junction contained 6 bases not matched to a gene. The germline V gene encodes CDR1 SGHDT and CDR2 YYEEEE. CDR3 residues: CASSLYRGRDQPQHF. The CDR3, as DNA: TGTGCCAGCAGCTTGTACAGGGGCAGGGATCAGCCCCAGCATTTT. Complete variable domain (other parts from reference TRBV5-6 and TRBJ1-5): DAGVTQSPTHLIKTRGQQVTLRCSPKSGHDTVSWYQQALGQGPQFIFQYYEEEERQRGNFPDRFSGHQFPNYSSELNVNALLLGDSALYLCASSLYRGRDQPQHFGDGTRLSIL.

This chain joins TRBV25-1 and TRBJ1-1; no clear D gene. Germline CDR1 reads MGHDK; CDR2 reads SYGVNS. The ends were cut back, 3 bases at V and 9 bases at J, with 11 bases in the middle. This CDR3 comprises 12 residues. The CDR3 spells CASSELLGKAFF. Written as DNA, the CDR3 is TGTGCCAGCAGTGAGCTACTGGGGAAAGCTTTCTTT.

This clone is large. The chain recombines TRBV2 with TRBJ2-7; weak D call: TRBD1 (6 bases). The germline V and J ends were trimmed by 2 bases and 1 base, with 12 bases remaining between them. Germline CDR1 and CDR2: SNHLY and FYNNEI. The CDR3 extends over 15 amino acids. CDR3 region: CASSEQGMNSYEQYF. In DNA, the CDR3 is TGTGCCAGCAGTGAACAGGGGATGAATTCCTACGAGCAGTACTTC.

This clone turned up a few times. The chain recombines TRBV5-1 with TRBJ2-5; 9 nucleotides align to TRBD1. The V segment lost 4 bases and the J segment 1 base; nucleotides outside the gene matches: 8. CDR3 size: 16 residues. From germline, CDR1 is SGHRS and CDR2 YFSETQ. Here the CDR3 reads CASSPGQGRGQETQYF. As DNA, the CDR3 is TGCGCCAGCAGCCCGGGACAGGGAAGGGGCCAAGAGACCCAGTACTTC.

The rearrangement joins TRBV4-3 to TRBJ2-3; D possibly corresponds to TRBD2 (6 bases). Trimming removed 0 bases from V and 6 bases from J, with 22 bases in between. The CDR3 contains 18 residues. CDR1 LGHNA and CDR2 YSLEER come from the germline V gene. The CDR3 protein is CASSQEDFGGRSSDTQYF. CDR3 DNA: TGCGCCAGCAGCCAAGAGGATTTTGGGGGGAGAAGCTCGGATACGCAGTATTTT.

The sample holds many counts of this clone. The rearrangement links TRBV7-8 to TRBJ2-5; D unresolved. Trimming took off 8 bases at V and 5 bases at J, with 9 bases between the two ends. The CDR3 has 11 residues. Germline V gene lookup returns CDR1 SGHVS and CDR2 FQNEAQ. The CDR3 reads CASVARETQYF. As DNA, the CDR3 is TGTGCCAGCGTCGCTCGGGAGACCCAGTACTTC.

J is TRBJ2-5 and V is TRBV7-7; D gene ambiguous. The CDR3 length is 16 residues. Trimming pared 1 base from V and 2 bases from J, leaving 14 bases between. Germline assignment: CDR1 SSHAT and CDR2 FNYEAQ (reference sequence). The CDR3 nucleotides read TGTGCCAGCAGCTTAGGCTTCCTAAGCGAACAAGAGACCCAGTACTTC. Protein sequence: CASSLGFLSEQETQYF.